The 4 T cell receptor beta chains given below trace back to one sample, sequenced in a study of shared clonotypes between healthy human individuals (dated by TCRdb to the early 2020s). CD8 naive samples consisted of CD45RO-negative cells that were positively selected for CCR7, yielding a CD45RA+CCR7+ population without TemRA cells. Library preparation employed the immunoSEQ multiplex PCR assay. TCRdb obtained this table from immuneACCESS and retained in-frame rearrangements with V and J assigned. These tables miss some clones; where compared with another copy, unresolved V genes account for less than half of the shortfall, and the remainder is unexplained. The sample table records millions of clones; approximately 94% of these occur just once. Clones ranked in the top ten supply 0.9% to 1.4% of the sample. Sequencing was done on a sample of naive CD8+ T cells sorted from blood. According to the study, the label for this sample's cell subset or site signals: CD45RA+CCR7+. The receptors shown here come from a young man in good health.

This clone occurred once. The chain employs TRBV5-1 and TRBJ2-2; 7 bases are a match to TRBD1. CDR1 is SGHRS and CDR2 is YFSETQ in the germline V gene. This CDR3 contains 15 residues. Trimming at V came to 3 bases and at J to 0 bases, leaving 2 bases not matched to a gene. The DNA of the CDR3 is TGCGCCAGCAGCTACAGGGGATCGAACACCGGGGAGCTGTTTTTT. Translating it yields CASSYRGSNTGELFF.

This chain uses TRBV5-1 with TRBJ2-5, with TRBD1 as a possible D gene (5 bases). Germline V gives CDR1 SGHRS, CDR2 YFSETQ. The CDR3 contains 14 residues. V lost 0 bases to trimming and J lost 3 bases, with 9 bases between them. CDR3: CASSLGGLEETQYF. CDR3 DNA: TGCGCCAGCAGCTTGGGGGGCCTCGAAGAGACCCAGTACTTC.

The chain couples TRBV27 to TRBJ2-1; D not resolved. The length of the CDR3 is 15 residues. Germline CDR1 is MNHEY and CDR2 is SMNVEV (reference sequence). Between the trimmed V and J ends, which lost 0 bases and 3 bases, there was a span of 9 bases. The CDR3, as DNA: TGTGCCAGCAGTTTATCCCGACCGGTCTACAATGAGCAGTTCTTC. This translates into CASSLSRPVYNEQFF.

V and J are TRBV4-3 and TRBJ2-7; D is possibly TRBD2 (5 bases). The CDR3 length is 14 residues. V was clipped by 4 bases and J by 6 bases, with 16 bases between them. Germline V CDR1 and CDR2: LGHNA, YSLEER. The CDR3 nucleotides read TGCGCCAGCAGCCCCTTGGGGAGTCTCACCGAGCAGTACTTC. Protein product: CASSPLGSLTEQYF.